Each of the 15 T cell receptor beta chains below was sequenced from the same sample in a study of T cells in tuberculosis. Assay: immunoSEQ multiplex PCR; the TCRdb copy retains only in-frame clones and omits some. This sample carries tens of thousands of clones, more than 90% of them seen once, and the ten largest clones take around 7%. Specimen: PBMCs. These receptors all stem from a donor between 10 and 35 years old with latent tuberculosis or without tuberculosis infection.

This clone was detected only once. This sequence joins TRBV27 and TRBJ2-1; no firm D call. V was cut by 4 bases and J by 4 bases, with 14 bases left in between. Germline V gives CDR1 MNHEY, CDR2 SMNVEV (reference sequence). The CDR3 extends over 15 amino acids. The CDR3 DNA sequence: TGTGCCAGCAGTTCTTTGACTCTCCCTTACAATGAGCAGTTCTTC. This encodes CASSSLTLPYNEQFF.

The V and J genes are TRBV2 and TRBJ1-2, with a weak D call TRBD1 (5 bases). The CDR3 runs to 13 residues. The germline V gene encodes CDR1 SNHLY and CDR2 FYNNEI. Trimming removed 5 bases from V and 5 bases from J, with 12 bases in between. CDR3 sequence reads: CASSPDSYYGYTF. For the CDR3, the DNA is TGTGCCAGCAGTCCCGACAGCTATTATGGCTACACCTTC.

The chain uses TRBV6-5 and TRBJ2-3, with 7 bases fitting TRBD2. In germline, CDR1 is MNHEY, CDR2 SVGAGI. V gave up 2 bases and J gave up 0 bases; unmatched junction bases: 5. This CDR3 contains 16 residues. CDR3 in amino acids: CASSYDSGLSTDTQYF. In DNA, the CDR3 is TGTGCCAGCAGTTACGACTCGGGACTAAGCACAGATACGCAGTATTTT.

This chain links TRBV7-2 with TRBJ2-1, with D tentatively TRBD1 (6 bases). The CDR3 has 13 residues. Germline CDR1 is SGHTA and CDR2 is FQGNSA. With 7 bases removed from V and 4 bases from J, the gap between germline ends came to 11 bases. The CDR3 nucleotides are TGTGCCAGCACCGCCGGACAGTACAATGAGCAGTTCTTC. It specifies CASTAGQYNEQFF.

J is TRBJ2-1 and V is TRBV9; maybe TRBD1 (5 bases). The V and J ends lost 3 bases and 2 bases respectively, with 15 bases between them. The length of the CDR3 is 16 residues. Per the germline V gene, CDR1 is SGDLS and CDR2 is YYNGEE. The CDR3 DNA follows: TGTGCCAGCAGCGCAGACAGCCCGACAGCCTACAATGAGCAGTTCTTC. Protein product: CASSADSPTAYNEQFF.

The chain carries TRBV29-1 and TRBJ2-2, with TRBD1 matching 7 bases. The CDR3 spans 13 residues. The germline CDR1 and CDR2 sequences are SQVTM and ANQGSEA. The V and J ends lost 7 bases and 1 base, in that order; junction bases with no gene match: 3. The CDR3 DNA follows: TGCAGCGCCCGACAGGGGAACACCGGGGAGCTGTTTTTT. Translated: CSARQGNTGELFF.

The chain combines TRBV29-1 with TRBJ1-5; 9 positions match TRBD1. The CDR3 is 14 amino acids. The germline V gene encodes CDR1 SQVTM and CDR2 ANQGSEA. Trimming at V came to 6 bases and at J to 6 bases, leaving 9 bases not matched to a gene. CDR3 in DNA: TGCAGCGTCAGACAGGGGGATTTGGGTCAGCCCCAGCATTTT. Protein sequence: CSVRQGDLGQPQHF.

V and J are TRBV4-2 and TRBJ2-2, with TRBD2 identical over 15 bases. J gave up 6 bases and V 0 bases, and 11 bases lay outside the gene matches. Germline CDR1 LGHNA, CDR2 YNFKEQ. This CDR3 has 20 residues. The chain's CDR3 is CASSQEMVLGLAGGPGELFF. The DNA of the CDR3 is TGTGCCAGCAGCCAAGAAATGGTCCTTGGACTAGCGGGAGGGCCCGGGGAGCTGTTTTTT.

The V and J genes are TRBV19 and TRBJ1-3; D is unresolved. V lost 7 bases, J lost 0 bases, and 13 bases lay in between. There are 15 residues in the CDR3. The germline V gene has CDR1 LNHDA and CDR2 SQIVND (reference sequence). CDR3 protein: CASTAVTSSGNTIYF. DNA of the CDR3: TGTGCCAGTACCGCGGTAACAAGCTCTGGAAACACCATATATTTT.

This chain links TRBV6-1 with TRBJ2-1; 8 bases align to TRBD2. Trimming took 4 bases from V and 6 from J; bases not matched to a gene: 8. Germline-derived CDR1 and CDR2 are MNHNS and SASEGT. The CDR3 consists of 15 residues. The CDR3 coding sequence is TGTGCCAGCAGTGTAGGCGGGAGGCGTAGCAATGAGCAGTTCTTC. This gives the protein CASSVGGRRSNEQFF.

The rearrangement links TRBV7-9 to TRBJ2-1; D perhaps matches TRBD1 (5 bases). The CDR3 is 14 residues long. Trimming took off 5 bases at V and 5 bases at J, with 13 bases between the two ends. Per the germline V gene, CDR1 is SEHNR and CDR2 is FQNEAQ (reference sequence). The CDR3 region has the DNA TGTGCCAGCAGCCGGATACAGGAAAACAATGAGCAGTTCTTC. Translating gives CASSRIQENNEQFF.

This chain connects TRBV15 to TRBJ2-7, with 8 bases fitting TRBD2. This CDR3 spans 15 amino acids. V was pared by 1 base and J by 5 bases, with 7 bases of the junction left unmatched. The germline V gene encodes CDR1 LNHNV and CDR2 YYDKDF (reference sequence). The CDR3 region is CATSRGAGDSDEQYF. Written as DNA, the CDR3 is TGTGCCACCAGCAGAGGAGCGGGAGATAGTGACGAGCAGTACTTC. Full variable domain (outside the CDR3, taken from reference TRBV15 and TRBJ2-7): DAMVIQNPRYQVTQFGKPVTLSCSQTLNHNVMYWYQQKSSQAPKLLFHYYDKDFNNEADTPDNFQSRRPNTSFCFLDIRSPGLGDTAMYLCATSRGAGDSDEQYFGPGTRLTVT.

The chain carries TRBV11-2 and TRBJ2-7; 9 nucleotides match TRBD1. CDR3 size: 14 residues. Trimming at V came to 5 bases and at J to 2 bases, leaving 4 bases not matched to a gene. The germline V gene has CDR1 SGHAT and CDR2 FQNNGV. CDR3: CASSVGQGTYEQYF. CDR3 DNA: TGTGCCAGCAGCGTGGGACAGGGAACCTACGAGCAGTACTTC.

A single count supports this clone. The V and J genes are TRBV11-2 and TRBJ2-7; TRBD1 matches 7 bases. The germline gives CDR1 SGHAT, CDR2 FQNNGV. The J segment lost 3 bases and the V segment lost 0 bases, leaving 11 bases of the junction unmatched. The CDR3 covers 17 residues. The CDR3 nucleotides read TGTGCCAGCAGCTTAGATTTGTGGGACAGACTATTCTACGAGCAGTACTTC. It translates to CASSLDLWDRLFYEQYF.

The rearrangement links TRBV11-2 to TRBJ1-1, with 7 nucleotides matching TRBD1. This CDR3 has 16 amino acids. Trimming took 3 bases from V and 3 from J; bases not matched to a gene: 10. Germline loops: CDR1 SGHAT, CDR2 FQNNGV. CDR3 sequence: CASSLGFRGEDTEAFF. For the CDR3, the DNA is TGTGCCAGCAGCTTGGGATTCAGGGGGGAGGACACTGAAGCTTTCTTT.